The 23 T cell receptor beta chains below come from one sample, sequenced in a study of cytomegalovirus exposure and HLA in healthy donors. This PCR relied on a set of 60 Vbeta primers and 13 Jbeta primers. Assay: immunoSEQ multiplex PCR; the TCRdb copy retains only in-frame clones and omits some. There are under 200,000 clones in the sample; 82% occur only once, and 0.7% to 0.95% lies in the top ten. Sequencing used PBMCs. Receptors originate from a woman younger than 30 in good health and CMV-seronegative.

The chain recombines TRBV6-5 with TRBJ2-1; D is undetermined. The CDR3 consists of 12 residues. V was trimmed by 5 bases and J by 6 bases, leaving 8 bases between them. Per germline, CDR1 MNHEY and CDR2 SVGAGI. CDR3 coding DNA: TGTGCCAGCAGTCCTTTCGGCAATGAGCAGTTCTTC. Residues: CASSPFGNEQFF.

This clone was counted between two and nine times. The chain combines TRBV27 with TRBJ2-7, with 9 bases aligning to TRBD1. Germline lookup yields CDR1 MNHEY and CDR2 SMNVEV (reference sequence). The ends lost 0 bases at V and 4 bases at J; junction bases unmatched: 4. The CDR3 contains 15 residues. The CDR3 nucleotides read TGTGCCAGCAGTTTATCCGGGACAGGGTCTTACGAGCAGTACTTC. As protein: CASSLSGTGSYEQYF.

The rearrangement links TRBV13 to TRBJ2-1, with D perhaps TRBD2 (5 bases). V was clipped by 1 base and J by 0 bases, with 7 bases between them. Per the germline V gene, CDR1 is PRHDT and CDR2 is FYEKMQ (reference sequence). The CDR3 covers 15 residues. The CDR3 loop is CASSLDGNSYNEQFF. The CDR3 DNA sequence: TGTGCCAGCAGCTTAGACGGGAACTCCTACAATGAGCAGTTCTTC.

V and J are TRBV19 and TRBJ1-2; 10 bases are shared with TRBD1. The CDR3 runs to 15 residues. Looked up from germline, CDR1 is LNHDA and CDR2 is SQIVND (reference sequence). V shed 7 bases and J 4 bases; nucleotides not matched to a gene: 9. CDR3 DNA sequence: TGTGCCAGTATGCCGCCGGGACAGGGGTTCTATGGCTACACCTTC. Its protein product is CASMPPGQGFYGYTF.

The chain has TRBV6-4 and TRBJ2-7; 9 bases map to TRBD1. The V and J ends lost 7 bases and 3 bases, in that order; junction bases with no gene match: 10. The CDR3 runs to 15 residues. Germline assignment: CDR1 MRHNA and CDR2 SNTAGT. CDR3 nucleotides: TGTGCCAGCACCGCACCACAGGGGGCGATCTACGAGCAGTACTTC. It yields the protein CASTAPQGAIYEQYF.

This chain links TRBV18 with TRBJ2-3; D is perhaps TRBD2 (6 bases). The CDR3 has 13 amino acids. V was cut by 1 base and J by 4 bases, with 6 bases left in between. CDR1 is KGHSH and CDR2 is LQKENI in the germline V gene. CDR3 in amino acids: CASSPRGADTQYF. In DNA, the CDR3 is TGTGCCAGCTCACCACGGGGGGCAGATACGCAGTATTTT.

The chain carries TRBV5-1 and TRBJ2-5, with D maybe TRBD1 (6 bases). The CDR3 loop spans 13 amino acids. V was pared by 5 bases and J by 1 base, with 9 bases between. Germline V gene sequence: CDR1 SGHRS, CDR2 YFSETQ. The CDR3 DNA reads as TGCGCCAGCAGGGACAGCTTCCAAGAGACCCAGTACTTC. Translation gives CASRDSFQETQYF.

V is TRBV6-5 and J is TRBJ2-3; 9 nucleotides align to TRBD1. This CDR3 comprises 15 residues. The V and J ends lost 2 bases and 5 bases, in that order; junction bases with no gene match: 5. CDR1 is MNHEY and CDR2 is SVGAGI in the germline V gene. CDR3 nucleotide sequence: TGTGCCAGCAGTTACGGGACAGGGCGGCGAGATACGCAGTATTTT. It is translated as CASSYGTGRRDTQYF.

CDR3 protein: CASSHNRQSHEQYF. The CDR3 DNA reads as TGCGCCAGCAGCCACAACCGACAGTCCCACGAGCAGTACTTC. The V gene is TRBV5-1, the J gene TRBJ2-7; D perhaps matches TRBD1 (5 bases). V was trimmed by 4 bases and J by 5 bases, leaving 16 bases between them. The CDR3 length is 14 residues. CDR1 and CDR2 from the germline V gene are SGHRS and YFSETQ.

This chain connects TRBV5-1 to TRBJ1-6, with D tentatively TRBD1 (5 bases). The germline V and J ends were trimmed by 2 bases and 9 bases, with 21 bases remaining between them. CDR3 length equals 17 residues. Germline V CDR1 and CDR2: SGHRS, YFSETQ. CDR3 coding DNA: TGCGCCAGCAGCTTTTCCCCCCTACAGGCCGCGAGTTCACCCCTCCACTTT. It translates to CASSFSPLQAASSPLHF.

The gene calls are TRBV2 and TRBJ2-3; 8 nucleotides align to TRBD2. V was pared by 0 bases and J by 1 base, with 0 bases of the junction left unmatched. This CDR3 contains 15 residues. CDR1 SNHLY and CDR2 FYNNEI come from the germline V gene. CDR3 sequence: CASSEALAGTDTQYF. CDR3 sequence (DNA): TGTGCCAGCAGTGAAGCACTAGCGGGCACAGATACGCAGTATTTT. Complete variable domain (other parts from reference TRBV2 and TRBJ2-3): EPEVTQTPSHQVTQMGQEVILRCVPISNHLYFYWYRQILGQKVEFLVSFYNNEISEKSEIFDDQFSVERPDGSNFTLKIRSTKLEDSAMYFCASSEALAGTDTQYFGPGTRLTVL.

The gene calls are TRBV10-3 and TRBJ1-6; possibly TRBD1 for D (6 bases). The CDR3 sequence is 16 residues long. Germline V CDR1 and CDR2: ENHRY, SYGVKD. V gave up 0 bases and J gave up 8 bases, with 14 bases separating them. DNA of the CDR3: TGTGCCATCAGTGAGTCGAACTGGGACAAGTATTCACCCCTCCACTTT. The encoded protein is CAISESNWDKYSPLHF.

The chain recombines TRBV13 with TRBJ2-7, with a tentative D call TRBD1 (5 bases). The V end was cut by 5 bases, the J end by 1 base, with 15 bases between. The CDR3 covers 15 residues. Germline loops: CDR1 PRHDT, CDR2 FYEKMQ (reference sequence). CDR3 nucleotides: TGTGCCAGCAGCGAAGCGTCAGGGCGGTCCTACGAGCAGTACTTC. This codes for CASSEASGRSYEQYF.

V and J are TRBV11-2 and TRBJ2-1; D gene unclear. The CDR3 has 15 amino acids. Germline assignment: CDR1 SGHAT and CDR2 FQNNGV. The V gene lost 0 bases and the J gene lost 13 bases, with 19 bases spanning the gap. The CDR3 DNA reads as TGTGCCAGCAGCTTAGAAGTGGTGATCAGGAAGAACCAGTTCTTC. Amino acids: CASSLEVVIRKNQFF.

This chain connects TRBV27 to TRBJ2-3; 9 bases are shared with TRBD2. The CDR3 contains 15 residues. Germline V lookup: CDR1 MNHEY, CDR2 SMNVEV (reference sequence). The V segment lost 1 base and the J segment 6 bases; nucleotides outside the gene matches: 5. The CDR3 sequence: CASSLWSGRWDTQYF. The CDR3 nucleotides read TGTGCCAGCAGTTTATGGAGCGGGAGGTGGGATACGCAGTATTTT.

V and J are TRBV5-4 and TRBJ1-1; D might be TRBD1 (5 bases). V was cut by 3 bases and J by 7 bases, with 13 bases left in between. The V gene's germline CDR1 is SGHNT and CDR2 YYREEE (reference sequence). The length of the CDR3 is 13 residues. The CDR3 nucleotides read TGTGCCAGCAGCTCTGGGGGGTGGATTGAAGCTTTCTTT. This codes for CASSSGGWIEAFF.

The chain joins TRBV27 to TRBJ2-3, with TRBD2 as a possible D gene (6 bases). The V end was cut by 5 bases, the J end by 1 base, with 25 bases between. The CDR3 is 19 residues long. Germline V gene data show CDR1 as MNHEY and CDR2 as SMNVEV (reference sequence). CDR3 in amino acids: CASSLVSPQLPSGTDTQYF. In nucleotides, the CDR3 is TGTGCCAGCAGTCTGGTTAGTCCCCAGCTCCCTAGCGGCACAGATACGCAGTATTTT.

This chain connects TRBV6-6 to TRBJ2-1, with a tentative D call TRBD1 (6 bases). Germline assignment: CDR1 MNHNY and CDR2 SVGAGI (reference sequence). The CDR3 extends over 12 amino acids. The ends were cut back, 10 bases at V and 8 bases at J, with 15 bases in the middle. The CDR3 here is CATLGGIDEQFF. In DNA form, the CDR3 reads TGTGCCACTCTAGGGGGTATCGATGAGCAGTTCTTC.

This clone has a handful of counts. The chain employs TRBV7-9 and TRBJ2-7; 10 bases map to TRBD2. Trimming cost V 5 bases and J 5 bases; bases outside gene matches: 12. There are 16 residues in the CDR3. The V gene's germline CDR1 is SEHNR and CDR2 FQNEAQ (reference sequence). In nucleotides, the CDR3 is TGTGCCAGCAGCCAAAGGAGCGGGGGGGAGGTCCACGAGCAGTACTTC. Protein sequence: CASSQRSGGEVHEQYF.

This clone was observed a single time. The chain joins TRBV25-1 to TRBJ2-3; D remains ambiguous. Germline loops: CDR1 MGHDK, CDR2 SYGVNS. The ends were cut back, 2 bases at V and 4 bases at J, with 4 bases in the middle. This CDR3 region has 12 residues. CDR3 sequence: CASSESADTQYF. CDR3 bases: TGTGCCAGCAGTGAAAGCGCAGATACGCAGTATTTT.

This rearrangement joins TRBV29-1 to TRBJ2-3; D is perhaps TRBD2 (6 bases). There are 15 residues in the CDR3. The germline gives CDR1 SQVTM, CDR2 ANQGSEA. V was cut by 7 bases and J by 0 bases, with 17 bases left in between. CDR3 amino acids: CSGMRGSTSTDTQYF. Written as DNA, the CDR3 is TGCAGCGGGATGCGGGGAAGTACTAGCACAGATACGCAGTATTTT.

The rearrangement uses TRBV28 and TRBJ2-7; tentatively, D is TRBD1 (6 bases). V was clipped by 3 bases and J by 3 bases, with 15 bases between them. This CDR3 is built from 15 residues. CDR1 MDHEN and CDR2 SYDVKM come from the germline V gene. CDR3 bases: TGTGCCAGCAGTTTCTTGTCACAGGGCGGCTACGAGCAGTACTTC. Translation: CASSFLSQGGYEQYF.

This chain uses TRBV5-1 with TRBJ2-5, with D maybe TRBD2 (5 bases). The DNA matches TRBJ2-7 better at its end, which makes the J call doubtful. The germline V gene encodes CDR1 SGHRS and CDR2 YFSETQ. This CDR3 comprises 14 residues. Written as DNA, the CDR3 is TGCGCCAGCAGCTTGCCGGGGAACTCCTACGAGCAGTACTTC. This sequence encodes CASSLPGNSYEQYF.